Reported below is one TCR beta chain. This entry comes from a study of blood T cell repertoires in COVID-19. Libraries were prepared by immunoSEQ multiplex PCR; TCRdb keeps only in-frame clonotypes and omits some of them. Counted here are roughly 190,000 clones, about 88% occurring once; the ten biggest clones make up about 0.77%. The CDR3 extends over 16 amino acids. Germline V gene sequence: CDR1 MNHNS, CDR2 SASEGT. V lost 4 bases and J 3 bases, leaving 18 bases between the germline ends. The TCR originated in a woman between 18 and 29 years old who had recovered from COVID-19. The V and J genes are TRBV6-1 and TRBJ1-2, with a possible D match to TRBD1 (6 bases). Material: PBMCs or T cells enriched from blood (not recorded which). The CDR3 spells CASSAAGLRGDYGYTF. DNA for the CDR3: TGTGCCAGCAGTGCCGCGGGCCTCAGGGGCGACTATGGCTACACCTTC.